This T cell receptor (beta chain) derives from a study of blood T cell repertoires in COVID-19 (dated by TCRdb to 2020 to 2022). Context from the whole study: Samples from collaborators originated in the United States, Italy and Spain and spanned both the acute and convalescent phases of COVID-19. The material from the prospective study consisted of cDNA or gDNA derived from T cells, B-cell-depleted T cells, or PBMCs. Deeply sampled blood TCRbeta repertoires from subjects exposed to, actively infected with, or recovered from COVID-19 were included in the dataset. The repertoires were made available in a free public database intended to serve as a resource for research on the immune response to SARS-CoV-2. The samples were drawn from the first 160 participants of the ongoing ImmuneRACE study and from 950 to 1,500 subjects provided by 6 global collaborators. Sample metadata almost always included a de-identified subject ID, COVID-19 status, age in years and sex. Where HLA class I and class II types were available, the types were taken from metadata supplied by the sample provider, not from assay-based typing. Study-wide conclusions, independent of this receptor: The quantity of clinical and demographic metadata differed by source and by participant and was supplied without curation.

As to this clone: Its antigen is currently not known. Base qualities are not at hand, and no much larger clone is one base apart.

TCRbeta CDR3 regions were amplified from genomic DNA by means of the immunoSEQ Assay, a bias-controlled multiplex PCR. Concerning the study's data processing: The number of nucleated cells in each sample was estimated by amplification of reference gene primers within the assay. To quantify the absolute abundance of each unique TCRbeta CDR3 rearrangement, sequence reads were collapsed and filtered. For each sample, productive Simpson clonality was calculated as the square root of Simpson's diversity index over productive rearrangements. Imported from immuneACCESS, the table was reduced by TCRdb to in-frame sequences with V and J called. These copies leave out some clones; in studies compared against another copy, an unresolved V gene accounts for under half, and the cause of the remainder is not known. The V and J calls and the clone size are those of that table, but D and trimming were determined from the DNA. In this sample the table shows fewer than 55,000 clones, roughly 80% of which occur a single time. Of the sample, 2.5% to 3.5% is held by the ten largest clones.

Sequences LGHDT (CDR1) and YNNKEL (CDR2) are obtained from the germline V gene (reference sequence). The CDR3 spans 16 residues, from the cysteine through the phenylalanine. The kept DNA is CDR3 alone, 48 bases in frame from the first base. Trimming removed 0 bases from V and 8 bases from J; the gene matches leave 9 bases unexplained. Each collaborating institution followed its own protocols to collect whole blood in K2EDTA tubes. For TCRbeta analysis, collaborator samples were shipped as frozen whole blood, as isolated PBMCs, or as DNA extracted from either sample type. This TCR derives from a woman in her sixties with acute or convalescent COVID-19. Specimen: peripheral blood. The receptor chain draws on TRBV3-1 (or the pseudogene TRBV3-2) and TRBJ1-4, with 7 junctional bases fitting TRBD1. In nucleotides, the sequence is TGTGCCAGCAGCCAAGAGTGGGACAGACCGAGGGAAAAACTGTTTTTT. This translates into CASSQEWDRPREKLFF.